The next 13 T cell receptor beta chains were all read from a single sample in a study of T cells in Graves' hyperthyroidism and ophthalmopathy. RNA transcripts yielded amplified TCR beta CDR3 regions. A set of HTBI primers served as the primers for a first-round RT-PCR of the TCR CDR3. TCRdb reanalysed the multiplex PCR reads using MiXCR and keeps one entry per CDR3 protein. Of some 300,000 distinct CDR3 sequences in the sample, approximately 18% were seen once. The specimen was blood. Source of these receptors: a man aged 50-60 years with Graves' ophthalmopathy.

Many counts were recorded for this clonotype. This chain joins TRBV18 and TRBJ2-7; tentatively, D is TRBD1 (6 bases). Trimming shortened V by 8 bases and J by 6 bases, and 29 bases separated the two germline ends. This CDR3 is built from 17 residues. Germline V gives CDR1 KGHSH, CDR2 LQKENI. The CDR3 DNA sequence: TGTGCCAGCCTCTATCGCCCTTTGACAGGAACTCTCAGCGAGCAGTACTTC. Translating it yields CASLYRPLTGTLSEQYF.

This clonotype was observed at least ten times. The rearrangement joins TRBV20-1 to TRBJ1-1; D uncertain. Trimming took off 3 bases at V and 0 bases at J, with 11 bases between the two ends. This CDR3 has 14 residues. From germline, CDR1 is DFQATT and CDR2 SNEGSKA (reference sequence). The CDR3 loop reads CSARGPIMNTEAFF. CDR3 coding DNA: TGCAGTGCTAGGGGCCCCATTATGAACACTGAAGCTTTCTTT.

The V gene is TRBV28, the J gene TRBJ1-2; 12 positions agree with TRBD1. Per germline, CDR1 MDHEN and CDR2 SYDVKM. V lost 8 bases to trimming and J lost 4 bases; unmatched junction nucleotides: 5. CDR3 length: 14 residues. CDR3 in amino acids: CASGTGGAVYGYTF. Written as DNA, the CDR3 is TGTGCCAGCGGGACAGGGGGCGCCGTCTATGGCTACACCTTC.

V usage is TRBV6-1 and J usage is TRBJ1-1; the match to TRBD1 covers 9 bases. This CDR3 has 15 amino acids. V lost 4 bases to trimming and J lost 7 bases; unmatched junction nucleotides: 10. Germline V lookup: CDR1 MNHNS, CDR2 SASEGT. The CDR3 DNA sequence: TGTGCCAGCAGTGGGCGGGACAGGGCGGCCAATGAAGCTTTCTTT. Translated, it gives CASSGRDRAANEAFF.

There are a few counts of this clonotype. The rearrangement joins TRBV20-1 to TRBJ1-5, with 8 bases that match TRBD1. Germline CDR1 is DFQATT and CDR2 is SNEGSKA (reference sequence). CDR3 length: 16 residues. V gave up 5 bases and J gave up 8 bases; unmatched junction bases: 17. The CDR3 bases are TGCAGTGCTCGATCGCCCAGACAGGGGCCGGACGAGCCCCAGCATTTT. Translated, it gives CSARSPRQGPDEPQHF.

This clonotype came up a few times. The J gene is TRBJ1-3, the V gene TRBV24-1; TRBD1 matches at 9 bases. J was trimmed by 2 bases and V by 6 bases; bases with no gene match: 4. This CDR3 is built from 15 residues. Germline V gene lookup returns CDR1 KGHDR and CDR2 SFDVKD. CDR3 nucleotide sequence: TGTGCCACCAGTTTTAGGACAGGGGCTGGAAACACCATATATTTT. This encodes CATSFRTGAGNTIYF.

The rearrangement uses TRBV19 and TRBJ2-1, with 9 nucleotides matching TRBD2. In germline, CDR1 is LNHDA, CDR2 SQIVND (reference sequence). The trim removed 10 bases at V and 6 bases at J, leaving 19 bases unmatched. CDR3 length: 17 amino acids. DNA for the CDR3: TGTGCCACCCTGGCGGGGGGGCGAAGCGAGCCACGCAATGAGCAGTTCTTC. Translated: CATLAGGRSEPRNEQFF. The complete variable domain, with remaining parts taken from reference TRBV19 and TRBJ2-1, reads DGGITQSPKYLFRKEGQNVTLSCEQNLNHDAMYWYRQDPGQGLRLIYYSQIVNDFQKGDIAEGYSVSREKKESFPLTVTSAQKNPTAFYLCATLAGGRSEPRNEQFFGPGTRLTVL.

The rearrangement uses TRBV28 and TRBJ1-5; unclear D gene. Germline lookup yields CDR1 MDHEN and CDR2 SYDVKM. CDR3 length equals 14 residues. The V and J ends lost 2 bases and 3 bases respectively, with 8 bases between them. The chain's CDR3 is CASSLDTINQPQHF. CDR3 in DNA: TGTGCCAGCAGTTTAGATACCATCAATCAGCCCCAGCATTTT.

This clonotype was picked up many times. V is TRBV18 and J is TRBJ2-4; TRBD2 might be the D (5 bases). The CDR3 has 13 amino acids. Germline V gene sequence: CDR1 KGHSH, CDR2 LQKENI. V dropped 1 base and J dropped 8 bases, with 9 bases sitting between them. The CDR3, as DNA: TGTGCCAGCTCACCACTGAGGGTGGACATTCAGTACTTC. It codes for CASSPLRVDIQYF.

This clonotype was seen ten or more times. The chain uses TRBV11-2 and TRBJ2-7; tentatively, D is TRBD1 (7 bases). The CDR3 is 18 residues long. The ends were cut back, 5 bases at V and 0 bases at J, with 23 bases in the middle. Germline V CDR1 and CDR2: SGHAT, FQNNGV. This chain's CDR3 is CASSHGTVTGVSSYEQYF. The CDR3 nucleotides are TGTGCCAGCAGCCACGGGACAGTCACGGGAGTGAGCTCCTACGAGCAGTACTTC.

The rearrangement joins TRBV6-2 or TRBV6-3 to TRBJ1-1; TRBD1 is a possible D gene (6 bases). The V end was cut by 7 bases, the J end by 0 bases, with 12 bases between. Germline values: CDR1 MNHEY, CDR2 SVGEGT. The CDR3 consists of 14 residues. As DNA, the CDR3 is TGTGCCAGCAAAATCGACAGGCTGAACACTGAAGCTTTCTTT. Residues: CASKIDRLNTEAFF.

This clonotype was counted ten times or more. This chain's CDR3 is CASTPTGTYGYTF. Written as DNA, the CDR3 is TGTGCCAGCACCCCTACGGGTACCTATGGCTACACCTTC. V and J are TRBV12-3 or TRBV12-4 and TRBJ1-2; no reliable D call. V lost 7 bases to trimming and J lost 4 bases, with 13 bases between them. The CDR3 length is 13 residues.

This clonotype has a handful of counts. The rearrangement links TRBV6-9 to TRBJ1-1; weak D call: TRBD1 (5 bases). Trimming pared 4 bases from V and 1 base from J, leaving 13 bases between. The germline CDR1 and CDR2 sequences are MNHGY and SVAAGI. The CDR3 loop spans 15 amino acids. DNA of the CDR3: TGTGCCAGCAGTTCCGTTAGACAGAGGAACACTGAAGCTTTCTTT. It yields the protein CASSSVRQRNTEAFF.